This T cell receptor (beta chain) appears in the sequencing data of a study of blood T cell repertoires in COVID-19. Study background: COVID-19 samples collected from the United States, Italy and Spain covered acute and convalescent phases. T cells, B-cell-depleted T cells, or PBMCs supplied cDNA or gDNA.

The authors' processing: Using reference gene primer amplification, nucleated cell counts were estimated. Profiled with immunoSEQ multiplex PCR; TCRdb holds only in-frame clones, not every one. From that table come the V and J calls and clone size; the DNA was used to work out D and trimming. Seen here are about 100,000 clones, 87% observed once, and the top ten hold around 6.9%. From germline, CDR1 is GTSNPN and CDR2 SVGIG (reference sequence). Trimming shortened V by 2 bases and J by 5 bases, and 16 bases separated the two germline ends. This CDR3 comprises 14 residues. Sequenced input: peripheral blood. This sequence joins TRBV30 and TRBJ2-7, with D tentatively TRBD1 (6 bases). The receptor's source is a man under 40 in a cohort sampled during active COVID-19. The CDR3 region is CAWSHGGQRHEQYF. CDR3 DNA: TGTGCCTGGAGTCACGGAGGACAGAGACACGAGCAGTACTTC. The full variable domain, completed using reference TRBV30 and TRBJ2-7, is SQTIHQWPATLVQPVGSPLSLECTVEGTSNPNLYWYRQAAGRGLQLLFYSVGIGQISSEVPQNLSASRPQDRQFILSSKKLLLSDSGFYLCAWSHGGQRHEQYFGPGTRLTVT.